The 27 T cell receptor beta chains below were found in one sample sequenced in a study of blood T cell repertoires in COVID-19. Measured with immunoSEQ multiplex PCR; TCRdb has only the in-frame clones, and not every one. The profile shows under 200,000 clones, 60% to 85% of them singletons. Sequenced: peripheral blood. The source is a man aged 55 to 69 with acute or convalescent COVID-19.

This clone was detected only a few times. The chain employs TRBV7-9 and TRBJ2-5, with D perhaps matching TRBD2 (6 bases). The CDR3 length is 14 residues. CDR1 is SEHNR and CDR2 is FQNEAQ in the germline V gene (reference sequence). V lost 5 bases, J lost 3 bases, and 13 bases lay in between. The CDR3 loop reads CASSAGWTEETQYF. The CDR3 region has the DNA TGTGCCAGCAGCGCGGGATGGACGGAAGAGACCCAGTACTTC.

CDR3 in DNA: TGTGCCATCGCCGGGACAGGGGATCATCAGCCCCAGCATTTT. This sequence encodes CAIAGTGDHQPQHF. The chain links TRBV10-3 to TRBJ1-5; TRBD1 matches 10 bases. Germline V gives CDR1 ENHRY, CDR2 SYGVKD. V was pared by 8 bases and J by 5 bases, with 6 bases of the junction left unmatched. The CDR3 covers 14 residues.

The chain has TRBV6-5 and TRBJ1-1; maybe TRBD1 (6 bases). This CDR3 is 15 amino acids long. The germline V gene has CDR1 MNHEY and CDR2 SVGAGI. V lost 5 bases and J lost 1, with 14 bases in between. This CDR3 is CASSPPGDPNTEAFF. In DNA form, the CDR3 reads TGTGCCAGCAGTCCCCCAGGGGACCCGAACACTGAAGCTTTCTTT.

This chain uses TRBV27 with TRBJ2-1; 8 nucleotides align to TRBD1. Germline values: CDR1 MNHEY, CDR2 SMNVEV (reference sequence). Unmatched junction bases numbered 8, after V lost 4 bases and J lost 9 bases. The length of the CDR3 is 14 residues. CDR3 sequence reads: CASSSSQGVGEQFF. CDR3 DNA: TGTGCCAGCAGTTCGTCACAGGGGGTCGGTGAGCAGTTCTTC.

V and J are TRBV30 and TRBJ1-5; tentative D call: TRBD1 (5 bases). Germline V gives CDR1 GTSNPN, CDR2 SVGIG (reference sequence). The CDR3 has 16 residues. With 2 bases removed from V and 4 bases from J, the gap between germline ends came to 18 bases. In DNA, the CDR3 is TGTGCCTGGAGTCATAGCGGGACGGTAAAAAATCAGCCCCAGCATTTT. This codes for CAWSHSGTVKNQPQHF.

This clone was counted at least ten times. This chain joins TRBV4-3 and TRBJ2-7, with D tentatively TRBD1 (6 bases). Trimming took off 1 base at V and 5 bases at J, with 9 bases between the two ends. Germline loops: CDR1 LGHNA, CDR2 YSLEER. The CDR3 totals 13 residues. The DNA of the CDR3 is TGCGCCAGCAGCCAAGCCAGGGGCGACGAGCAGTACTTC. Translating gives CASSQARGDEQYF.

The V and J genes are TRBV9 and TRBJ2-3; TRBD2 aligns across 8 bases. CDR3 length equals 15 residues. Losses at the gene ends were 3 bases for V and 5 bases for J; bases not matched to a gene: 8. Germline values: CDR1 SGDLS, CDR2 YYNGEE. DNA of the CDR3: TGTGCCAGCAGCGGGCCCGGGGGGGCCGTAGATACGCAGTATTTT. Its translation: CASSGPGGAVDTQYF. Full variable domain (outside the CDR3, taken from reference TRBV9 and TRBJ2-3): DSGVTQTPKHLITATGQRVTLRCSPRSGDLSVYWYQQSLDQGLQFLIQYYNGEERAKGNILERFSAQQFPDLHSELNLSSLELGDSALYFCASSGPGGAVDTQYFGPGTRLTVL.

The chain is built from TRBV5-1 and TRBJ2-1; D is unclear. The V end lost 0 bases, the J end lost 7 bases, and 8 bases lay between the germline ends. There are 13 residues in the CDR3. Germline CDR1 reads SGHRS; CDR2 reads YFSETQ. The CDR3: CASSLGYGNEQFF. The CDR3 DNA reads TGCGCCAGCAGCTTGGGATACGGGAATGAGCAGTTCTTC. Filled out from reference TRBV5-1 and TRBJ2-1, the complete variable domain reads KAGVTQTPRYLIKTRGQQVTLSCSPISGHRSVSWYQQTPGQGLQFLFEYFSETQRNKGNFPGRFSGRQFSNSRSEMNVSTLELGDSALYLCASSLGYGNEQFFGPGTRLTVL.

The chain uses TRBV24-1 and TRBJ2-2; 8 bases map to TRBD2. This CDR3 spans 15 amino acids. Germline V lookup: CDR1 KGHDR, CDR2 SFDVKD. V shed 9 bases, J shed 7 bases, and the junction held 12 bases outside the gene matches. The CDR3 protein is CATQRDGGAFGELFF. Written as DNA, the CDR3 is TGTGCCACCCAAAGGGACGGGGGGGCGTTCGGGGAGCTGTTTTTT.

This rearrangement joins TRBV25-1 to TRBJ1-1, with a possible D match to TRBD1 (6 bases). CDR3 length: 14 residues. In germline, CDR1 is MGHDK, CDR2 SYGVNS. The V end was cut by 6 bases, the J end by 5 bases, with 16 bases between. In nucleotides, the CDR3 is TGTGCCAGCAGGCCAGGGGATAAGAGGACTGAAGCTTTCTTT. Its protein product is CASRPGDKRTEAFF.

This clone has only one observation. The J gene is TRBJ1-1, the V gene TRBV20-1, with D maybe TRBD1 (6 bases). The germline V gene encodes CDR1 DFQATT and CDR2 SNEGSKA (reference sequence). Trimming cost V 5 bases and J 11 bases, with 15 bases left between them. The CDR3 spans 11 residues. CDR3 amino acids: CSAARGEEAFF. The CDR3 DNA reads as TGCAGTGCTGCCAGGGGAGAGGAGGCTTTCTTT.

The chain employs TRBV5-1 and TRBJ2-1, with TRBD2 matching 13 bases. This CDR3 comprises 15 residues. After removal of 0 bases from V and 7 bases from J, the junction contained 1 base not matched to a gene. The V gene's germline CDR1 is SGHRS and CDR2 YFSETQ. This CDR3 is CASSLGLAGGNEQFF. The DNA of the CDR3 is TGCGCCAGCAGCTTGGGACTAGCGGGGGGTAATGAGCAGTTCTTC.

CDR3 coding DNA: TGTGCCAGTAGTATTCGCAGGGAGGGCAATCAGCCCCAGCATTTT. Translation gives CASSIRREGNQPQHF. The J gene is TRBJ1-5, the V gene TRBV19; D perhaps matches TRBD1 (5 bases). V was pared by 3 bases and J by 2 bases, with 11 bases between. In germline, CDR1 is LNHDA, CDR2 SQIVND (reference sequence). The CDR3 has 15 residues.

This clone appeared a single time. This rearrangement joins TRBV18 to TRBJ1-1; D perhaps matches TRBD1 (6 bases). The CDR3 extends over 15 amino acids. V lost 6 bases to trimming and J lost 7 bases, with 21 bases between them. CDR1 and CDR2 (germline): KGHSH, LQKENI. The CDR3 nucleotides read TGTGCCAGCTCCCCCACGGGGGGCTGGGTTCGTGAAGCTTTCTTT. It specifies CASSPTGGWVREAFF.

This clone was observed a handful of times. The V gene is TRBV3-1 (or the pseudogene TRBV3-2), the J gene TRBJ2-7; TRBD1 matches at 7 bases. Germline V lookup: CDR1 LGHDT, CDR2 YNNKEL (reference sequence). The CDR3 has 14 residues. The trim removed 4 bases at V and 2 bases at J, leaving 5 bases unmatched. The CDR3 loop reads CASSRSDRAYEQYF. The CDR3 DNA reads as TGTGCCAGCAGCCGGTCCGACAGGGCCTACGAGCAGTACTTC.

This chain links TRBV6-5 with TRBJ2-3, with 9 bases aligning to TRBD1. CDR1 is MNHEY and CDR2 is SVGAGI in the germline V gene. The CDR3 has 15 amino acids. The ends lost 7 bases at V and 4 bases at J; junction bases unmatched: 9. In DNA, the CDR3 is TGTGCCAGCAACACTAACAGGGGGCTCGCAGATACGCAGTATTTT. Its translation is CASNTNRGLADTQYF.

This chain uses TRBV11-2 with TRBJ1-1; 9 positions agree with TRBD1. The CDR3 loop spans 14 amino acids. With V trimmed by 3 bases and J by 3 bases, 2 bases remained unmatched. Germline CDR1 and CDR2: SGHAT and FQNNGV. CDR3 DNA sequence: TGTGCCAGCAGCTTCAGGACAGGGGACACTGAAGCTTTCTTT. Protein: CASSFRTGDTEAFF.

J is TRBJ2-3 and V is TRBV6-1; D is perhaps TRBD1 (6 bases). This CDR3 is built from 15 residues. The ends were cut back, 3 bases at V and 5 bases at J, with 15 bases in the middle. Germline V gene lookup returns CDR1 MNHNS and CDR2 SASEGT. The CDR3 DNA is TGTGCCAGCAGTGAGGCCTGGGGGCGCGGAGATACGCAGTATTTT. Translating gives CASSEAWGRGDTQYF.

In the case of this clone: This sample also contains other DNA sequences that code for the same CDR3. In DNA, the CDR3 is TGTGCCACCAGCAGAGGAGGTGAAAAACTGTTTTTT. It is translated as CATSRGGEKLFF. The V call is TRBV15, the J call TRBJ1-4; D remains ambiguous. The CDR3 has 12 amino acids. Trimming removed 1 base from V and 7 bases from J, with 4 bases in between. Germline V gene lookup returns CDR1 LNHNV and CDR2 YYDKDF (reference sequence). The full variable domain, with the rest looked up from reference TRBV15 and TRBJ1-4, is DAMVIQNPRYQVTQFGKPVTLSCSQTLNHNVMYWYQQKSSQAPKLLFHYYDKDFNNEADTPDNFQSRRPNTSFCFLDIRSPGLGDTAMYLCATSRGGEKLFFGSGTQLSVL.

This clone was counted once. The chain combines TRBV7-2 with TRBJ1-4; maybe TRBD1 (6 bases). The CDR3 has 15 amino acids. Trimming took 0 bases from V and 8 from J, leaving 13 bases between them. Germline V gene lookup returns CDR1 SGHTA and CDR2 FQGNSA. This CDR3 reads CASSLARGVGEKLFF. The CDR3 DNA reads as TGTGCCAGCAGCTTAGCCAGGGGAGTCGGGGAAAAACTGTTTTTT.

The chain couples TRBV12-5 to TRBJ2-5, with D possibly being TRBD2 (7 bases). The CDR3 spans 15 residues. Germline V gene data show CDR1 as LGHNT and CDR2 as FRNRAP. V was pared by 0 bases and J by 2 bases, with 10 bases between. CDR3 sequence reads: CASGLVGGAQETQYF. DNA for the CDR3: TGTGCTAGTGGTTTGGTAGGGGGGGCTCAAGAGACCCAGTACTTC.

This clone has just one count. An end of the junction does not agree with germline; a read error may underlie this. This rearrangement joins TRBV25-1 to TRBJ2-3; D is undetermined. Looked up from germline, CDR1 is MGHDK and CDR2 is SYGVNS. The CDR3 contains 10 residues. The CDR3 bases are TGTGCCAGCCATGATAATACAGTGGATTTT. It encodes CASHDNTVDF.

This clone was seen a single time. DNA for the CDR3: TGTGCCAGCAGTGAGGCCGACACGACCAATCAGCCCCAGCATTTT. Translation: CASSEADTTNQPQHF. V usage is TRBV6-1 and J usage is TRBJ1-5; D gene uncertain. Trimming stripped 3 bases from V and 3 bases from J, with 12 bases between. Germline V gene lookup returns CDR1 MNHNS and CDR2 SASEGT. The CDR3 loop spans 15 amino acids.

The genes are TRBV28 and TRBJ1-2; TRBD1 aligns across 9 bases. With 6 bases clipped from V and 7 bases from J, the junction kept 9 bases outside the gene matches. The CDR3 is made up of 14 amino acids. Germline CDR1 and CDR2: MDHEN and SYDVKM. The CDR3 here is CASRNRDRVGGYTF. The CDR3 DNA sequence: TGTGCCAGCAGAAACCGGGACAGGGTGGGTGGCTACACCTTC.

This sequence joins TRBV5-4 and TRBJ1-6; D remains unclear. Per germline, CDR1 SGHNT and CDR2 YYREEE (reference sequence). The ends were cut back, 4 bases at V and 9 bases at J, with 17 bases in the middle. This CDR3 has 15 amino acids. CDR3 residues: CASSPVEGPSSPLHF. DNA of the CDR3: TGTGCCAGCAGCCCGGTAGAGGGTCCATCTTCACCCCTCCACTTT.

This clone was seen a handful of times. The CDR3 protein is CASSLGTGKGSYEQYF. As DNA, the CDR3 is TGTGCCAGCAGCTTGGGAACGGGGAAGGGATCCTACGAGCAGTACTTC. The genes are TRBV5-4 and TRBJ2-7; possibly TRBD2 for D (5 bases). The V gene lost 0 bases and the J gene lost 1 base, with 14 bases spanning the gap. The CDR3 has 16 amino acids. In germline, CDR1 is SGHNT, CDR2 YYREEE (reference sequence).

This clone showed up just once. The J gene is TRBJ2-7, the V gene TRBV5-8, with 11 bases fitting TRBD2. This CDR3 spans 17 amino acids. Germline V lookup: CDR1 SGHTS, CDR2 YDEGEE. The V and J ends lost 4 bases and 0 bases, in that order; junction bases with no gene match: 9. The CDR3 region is CASSELAGALSSYEQYF. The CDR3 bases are TGTGCCAGCAGCGAACTAGCGGGGGCCCTCAGCTCCTACGAGCAGTACTTC.